These T cell receptor beta chains were read from a single sample in a study of regulatory T cells in long-lasting Graves disease. One entry per CDR3 protein results from TCRdb running MiXCR on the multiplex PCR reads. The sample holds roughly 350,000 distinct CDR3 sequences; around 15% are singletons and the top ten take 20%. These data were also filed under a second study, of T cells in Graves' hyperthyroidism and ophthalmopathy.

The material sequenced was peripheral blood mononuclear cells (PBMCs), taken at new diagnosis, from a patient treated with antithyroid drugs. The receptor source for this set is a woman aged 18-29 years with Graves disease. The CDR3 runs from the conserved cysteine through the conserved F or W. D genes are given only for firm matches. The size entry is marked missing in some rows and otherwise reads once, few, many or a size class.

TRBV4-2	-	-	TRBJ2-3	CASSQDSGGLTQYF	TGTGCCAGCAGCCAAGATTCCGGTGGGCTTACGCAGTATTTT
TRBV4-2	TRBD2	-	TRBJ2-2	CASSLGTSGGAFANTGELFF	TGTGCCAGCAGCCTAGGGACTAGCGGGGGGGCCTTTGCGAACACCGGGGAGCTGTTTTTT
TRBV7-2	-	few	TRBJ1-3	CASSPMLGNTIYF	TGTGCCAGCAGCCCCATGCTTGGAAACACCATATATTTT
TRBV7-7	TRBD2	many	TRBJ2-1	CASSLLASNEQFF	TGTGCTAGCAGCTTACTAGCGAGCAATGAGCAGTTCTTC
TRBV30	-	many	TRBJ1-1	CAGTWGPTEAFF	TGTGCCGGGACGTGGGGGCCCACTGAAGCTTTCTTT
TRBV25-1	TRBD2	-	TRBJ2-6	CASSEWGLPSSGANVLTF	TGTGCCAGCAGTGAATGGGGACTACCGAGCTCTGGGGCCAACGTCCTGACTTTC
TRBV9	-	many	TRBJ1-2	CASSGGVLYGYTF	TGTGCCAGCAGCGGCGGGGTACTCTATGGCTACACCTTC
TRBV24-1	-	many	TRBJ1-2	CATSDWDTDSYGYTF	TGTGCCACCAGTGATTGGGACACCGACTCCTATGGCTACACCTTC
TRBV11-2	-	many	TRBJ2-5	CASSLVRGRTQYF	TGTGCCAGCAGCTTAGTGAGGGGCCGGACCCAGTACTTC
TRBV2	TRBD1	-	TRBJ1-1	CASSPWTGGSTEAFF	TGTGCCAGCAGTCCCTGGACAGGGGGATCCACTGAAGCTTTCTTT
TRBV28	-	many	TRBJ1-5	CASSLGQWGKGAQPQHF	TGTGCCAGCAGTTTAGGACAATGGGGCAAGGGAGCTCAGCCCCAGCATTTT
TRBV6-5	-	many	TRBJ1-6	CASSSRPESSPLHF	TGTGCCAGCAGTTCCAGGCCAGAATCTTCACCCCTCCACTTT
TRBV5-1	-	many	TRBJ1-1	CASSLNAGVSTEAFF	TGCGCCAGCAGCTTGAACGCAGGGGTGAGCACTGAAGCTTTCTTT
TRBV9	-	few	TRBJ2-7	CASSVGAGSKEQYF	TGTGCCAGCAGCGTAGGCGCAGGTTCTAAAGAGCAGTACTTC
TRBV19	TRBD2	-	TRBJ2-1	CASSTWGISGSRGNEQFF	TGTGCCAGTAGTACTTGGGGGATTAGCGGGAGTAGGGGCAATGAGCAGTTCTTC
TRBV5-1	TRBD2	many	TRBJ2-1	CASSLVGRLAGGKAYNEQFF	TGTGCCAGCAGCTTGGTGGGGCGACTAGCGGGAGGGAAGGCTTACAATGAGCAGTTCTTC
TRBV27	-	many	TRBJ2-3	CASARGSDTQYF	TGTGCCAGCGCGCGGGGTTCAGATACGCAGTATTTT
TRBV6-1	-	many	TRBJ2-7	CASRLDRPNYEQYF	TGTGCCAGCAGGCTAGACAGGCCCAACTACGAGCAGTACTTC
TRBV11-2	-	-	TRBJ1-3	CASSVSTGNTIYF	TGTGCCAGCAGCGTGTCCACTGGAAACACCATATATTTT
TRBV7-9	-	many	TRBJ2-3	CASRPTEWRGQTDTQYF	TGTGCCAGCAGGCCCACGGAGTGGCGGGGACAGACAGATACGCAGTATTTT
TRBV28	-	many	TRBJ2-4	CASSFCPGCAKNIQYF	TGTGCCAGCAGTTTCTGCCCGGGATGCGCCAAAAACATTCAGTACTTC
TRBV12-3/TRBV12-4	TRBD1	many	TRBJ1-1	CASTPQQGIITEAFF	TGTGCCAGCACCCCACAACAGGGGATAATAACTGAAGCTTTCTTT
TRBV7-9	-	many	TRBJ1-2	CASSQATENYGYTF	TGTGCCAGCAGCCAAGCGACAGAAAACTATGGCTACACCTTC
TRBV4-1	-	few	TRBJ2-7	CASSQVSSKEQYF	TGCGCCAGCAGCCAAGTAAGCTCAAAGGAGCAGTACTTC
TRBV5-1	-	many	TRBJ2-1	CASVKGVSYNEQFF	TGCGCCAGCGTTAAGGGGGTGTCCTACAATGAGCAGTTCTTC
TRBV30	-	many	TRBJ1-2	CASRIPGGYGYTF	TGTGCCTCCCGAATCCCCGGGGGCTATGGCTACACCTTC
TRBV28	-	many	TRBJ2-7	CASSKTTGLTYEQYF	TGTGCCAGCAGCAAGACGACAGGACTGACCTACGAGCAGTACTTC
TRBV15	TRBD1	many	TRBJ1-5	CATSRSGTGGLQPQHF	TGTGCCACCAGCAGATCAGGGACAGGTGGGCTTCAGCCCCAGCATTTT
TRBV20-1	-	many	TRBJ1-5	CSAGSNQPQHF	TGCAGTGCTGGCAGCAATCAGCCCCAGCATTTT
TRBV6-2/TRBV6-3	TRBD1	-	TRBJ1-3	CASSLGDSHSGNTIYF	TGTGCCAGCAGTTTGGGGGACAGTCACTCTGGAAACACCATATATTTT
TRBV7-9	-	few	TRBJ2-6	CASSPYMTGANVLTF	TGTGCCAGCAGCCCCTATATGACTGGGGCCAACGTCCTGACTTTC
TRBV2	-	many	TRBJ2-2	CASSVVSGELFF	TGTGCCAGCAGTGTAGTCTCCGGGGAGCTGTTTTTT
TRBV20-1	-	many	TRBJ2-6	CSAQGPSGANVLTF	TGCAGTGCTCAGGGCCCCTCTGGGGCCAACGTCCTGACTTTC
TRBV27	TRBD2	many	TRBJ2-5	CASSLAAGGPIGTQYF	TGTGCCAGCAGTTTAGCAGCGGGAGGACCAATAGGGACCCAGTACTTC